The 5 T cell receptor beta chains presented below share a single source sample, sequenced in a study of OX40 agonist ivuxolimab in advanced cancers. Libraries were prepared by immunoSEQ multiplex PCR; TCRdb keeps only in-frame clonotypes and omits some of them. Seen here are 55,000 to 60,000 clones, around four fifths observed once, and the top ten hold 2.5% to 3%. Sample: CD4+ or CD8+ T cells sorted from blood, taken in a trial of the OX40 agonist ivuxolimab. These receptors were taken from an adult with an advanced solid tumor such as melanoma, head and neck, liver or kidney cancer.

The chain joins TRBV5-5 to TRBJ2-1, with 8 bases aligning to TRBD2. Germline assignment: CDR1 SGHKS and CDR2 YYEKEE (reference sequence). The V segment lost 2 bases and the J segment 0 bases; nucleotides outside the gene matches: 7. This CDR3 is 17 amino acids long. The CDR3 here is CASSFIGGGSSYNEQFF. DNA of the CDR3: TGTGCCAGCAGCTTTATCGGCGGGGGGAGCTCCTACAATGAGCAGTTCTTC.

This clone was seen a handful of times. This chain connects TRBV7-2 to TRBJ2-3; D gene unclear. The CDR3 is 14 residues long. The V end lost 4 bases, the J end lost 1 base, and 9 bases lay between the germline ends. The germline gives CDR1 SGHTA, CDR2 FQGNSA. In nucleotides, the CDR3 is TGTGCCAGCAGCTCTCAGACCGGCACAGATACGCAGTATTTT. Residues: CASSSQTGTDTQYF.

This rearrangement joins TRBV7-8 to TRBJ1-3; D gene unclear. The CDR3 covers 12 residues. CDR1 and CDR2 (germline): SGHVS, FQNEAQ. V lost 3 bases and J lost 4, with 4 bases in between. In nucleotides, the CDR3 is TGTGCCAGCAGCTTTAAAGGAAACACCATATATTTT. This translates into CASSFKGNTIYF.

J is TRBJ2-7 and V is TRBV9, with TRBD1 identical over 10 bases. Looked up from germline, CDR1 is SGDLS and CDR2 is YYNGEE. After removal of 4 bases from V and 3 bases from J, the junction contained 4 bases not matched to a gene. This CDR3 contains 14 residues. Here the CDR3 DNA reads TGTGCCAGCAGCCTCCGGGACAGGGGCTACGAGCAGTACTTC. Translating gives CASSLRDRGYEQYF.

A single count supports this clone. The chain is built from TRBV6-1 and TRBJ2-5; D remains unclear. The CDR3 length is 14 residues. CDR1 is MNHNS, CDR2 SASEGT, per germline. V was pared by 0 bases and J by 5 bases, with 10 bases between. In DNA, the CDR3 is TGTGCCAGCAGTGAAGCTGGTAGGGTTGAGACCCAGTACTTC. It yields the protein CASSEAGRVETQYF.